This T cell receptor (beta chain) was identified during a study of cytomegalovirus exposure and HLA in healthy donors. Findings and caveats of the study: Analyses of presence/absence relied on an assumption of roughly uniform sequencing depth across donors.

This clone was picked up a small number of times. Its antigen remains unidentified. The PCR was carried out with 60 Vbeta primers and 13 Jbeta primers. Produced via immunoSEQ multiplex PCR; TCRdb's table is partial and in-frame only. The profile shows 120,000 or so clones, roughly 18% of them singletons. The sample taken for sequencing was PBMCs. This receptor was obtained from a female donor in good health and CMV-seropositive.

The CDR3: CASQAGGSTDTQYF. CDR3 nucleotide sequence: TGTGCCAGCCAAGCGGGGGGAAGCACAGATACGCAGTATTTT. The chain couples TRBV2 to TRBJ2-3, with TRBD2 matching 9 bases. This CDR3 is 14 amino acids long. V was pared by 8 bases and J by 0 bases, with 3 bases of the junction left unmatched. The germline gives CDR1 SNHLY, CDR2 FYNNEI.